These 9 T cell receptor beta chains came from one sample sequenced in a study of low-dose radiotherapy and immunotherapy resistance in tumors. Primers used for first-strand cDNA, a TRAV- and TRBV-specific set, covered both alpha and beta chains. TCRs underwent roughly 19 PCR cycles of amplification with a constant-region primer and V-primer adapter. MiXCR, applied by TCRdb to the reads, yields one record per CDR3 protein. The data hold approximately 7,300 distinct CDR3 sequences, with more than 65% observed a single time. The receptors come from a human donor with advanced metastatic prostate, ovarian, gallbladder or colorectal cancer (not recorded which). This table probably holds off-target reads from a library built for another chain.

The chain joins TRBV4-2 to TRBJ2-1; 9 bases are a match to TRBD2. Trimming at V came to 1 base and at J to 9 bases, leaving 7 bases not matched to a gene. The germline gives CDR1 LGHNA, CDR2 YNFKEQ. The CDR3 extends over 15 amino acids. Here the CDR3 DNA reads TGTGCCAGCAGCCAAGCAGCGGGGGGTGAGAGTGAGCAGTTCTTC. Its translation: CASSQAAGGESEQFF.

A single count supports this clonotype. V usage is TRBV12-3 or TRBV12-4 and J usage is TRBJ2-5; D not resolved. V dropped 1 base and J dropped 4 bases, with 7 bases sitting between them. CDR3 size: 13 residues. CDR3 residues: CASSLEVRETQYF. The CDR3 coding sequence is TGTGCCAGCAGTTTAGAAGTGAGAGAGACCCAGTACTTC.

J is TRBJ2-3 and V is TRBV2; 9 bases line up with TRBD1. With 6 bases clipped from V and 0 bases from J, the junction kept 4 bases outside the gene matches. The germline V gene has CDR1 SNHLY and CDR2 FYNNEI. The CDR3 contains 15 residues. In nucleotides, the CDR3 is TGTGCCAGCAGGGTAGGGACAGGGAGCACAGATACGCAGTATTTT. Protein: CASRVGTGSTDTQYF.

CDR3 bases: TGTGCCAGCGAGACAGGGCGGCTCACCGGGGAGCTGTTTTTT. Its protein is CASETGRLTGELFF. The genes are TRBV19 and TRBJ2-2; 7 positions match TRBD1. Germline V gene sequence: CDR1 LNHDA, CDR2 SQIVND (reference sequence). The CDR3 spans 14 residues. V shed 9 bases and J 4 bases; nucleotides not matched to a gene: 8.

This clonotype has more than one count but fewer than ten. The V gene is TRBV29-1, the J gene TRBJ2-3; no definite D call. Trimming pared 3 bases from V and 3 bases from J, leaving 19 bases between. The CDR3 totals 16 residues. Germline CDR1 reads SQVTM; CDR2 reads ANQGSEA. As DNA, the CDR3 is TGCAGCGTTGATGGAACCATGAAGGACCAGACAGATACGCAGTATTTT. Protein: CSVDGTMKDQTDTQYF.

This clonotype appeared a single time. The chain employs TRBV2 and TRBJ2-2; tentative D call: TRBD1 (8 bases). Trimming removed 8 bases at V and 6 bases at J, with 22 bases between. The CDR3 runs 16 residues. Germline lookup yields CDR1 SNHLY and CDR2 FYNNEI. The DNA of the CDR3 is TGTGCCAGCGGGCCAGGGGGCGGGGGATACGCCGGGGAGCTGTTTTTT. Residues: CASGPGGGGYAGELFF. The whole variable domain, remainder taken from reference TRBV2 and TRBJ2-2, is EPEVTQTPSHQVTQMGQEVILRCVPISNHLYFYWYRQILGQKVEFLVSFYNNEISEKSEIFDDQFSVERPDGSNFTLKIRSTKLEDSAMYFCASGPGGGGYAGELFFGEGSRLTVL.

The rearrangement links TRBV28 to TRBJ1-1; D not resolved. Per germline, CDR1 MDHEN and CDR2 SYDVKM. The V end was cut by 5 bases, the J end by 4 bases, with 14 bases between. The CDR3 runs to 14 residues. CDR3 sequence reads: CASSARRAGTEAFF. CDR3 DNA: TGTGCCAGCAGTGCCCGACGGGCGGGCACTGAAGCTTTCTTT.

The J gene is TRBJ2-2, the V gene TRBV18; D is possibly TRBD1 (6 bases). The germline gives CDR1 KGHSH, CDR2 LQKENI. Trimming cost V 9 bases and J 7 bases, with 21 bases left between them. The CDR3 runs to 15 residues. This CDR3 reads CASSIRDNDDGELFF. In nucleotides, the CDR3 is TGTGCCAGTTCAATCCGGGACAACGATGACGGGGAGCTGTTTTTT.

V is TRBV2 and J is TRBJ1-4; 11 nucleotides agree with TRBD1. The CDR3 extends over 14 amino acids. Germline CDR1 and CDR2: SNHLY and FYNNEI. V was clipped by 10 bases and J by 8 bases; unmatched bases: 9. CDR3 in DNA: TGTGCCACCACGGGACAGGGGGGAGGAGAAAAACTGTTTTTT. Translated, it gives CATTGQGGGEKLFF.